The rows below give T cell receptor beta chains drawn from one sample of a study of cytomegalovirus exposure and HLA in healthy donors. TCRdb's copy holds only in-frame clones and misses some; the assay was immunoSEQ multiplex PCR. The table shows about 99,000 clones, with 70% to 80% occurring only once. Input material: PBMCs. Every receptor here comes from a man aged 35-49 years in good health and CMV-seronegative. CDR3s include the opening cysteine and the closing phenylalanine or tryptophan. A D gene is named only where the DNA matches it firmly. Size values are once, few and many counts, or a class for expanded clones, and some rows have none.

abundance	d_gene	v_gene	j_gene	CDR3nt	CDR3aa
-	TRBD2	TRBV7-9	TRBJ2-1	TGTGCCAGCAGCAGAAGCGGGAGTTCGAATGAGCAGTTCTTC	CASSRSGSSNEQFF
few	-	TRBV7-9	TRBJ1-6	TGTGCCAGCAGCTTACAGGGTAACAATTCACCCCTCCACTTT	CASSLQGNNSPLHF
-	-	TRBV30	TRBJ2-7	TGTGCCTGGAGTGTCAGATACGAGCAGTACTTC	CAWSVRYEQYF
-	TRBD1	TRBV27	TRBJ2-7	TGTGCCAGCAGTTTATTTTCCGTCGACAGGGGCACCCCGGACTCCTACGAGCAGTACTTC	CASSLFSVDRGTPDSYEQYF
-	TRBD1	TRBV29-1	TRBJ2-2	TGCAGCGTCCGACAGGGGGGCACCGGGGAGCTGTTTTTT	CSVRQGGTGELFF
once	-	TRBV7-9	TRBJ2-7	TGTGCCAGCAGCATATTAGGATGGACAGACTACGAGCAGTACTTC	CASSILGWTDYEQYF
-	TRBD2	TRBV15	TRBJ2-7	TGTGCCACCAGCAGAGATTCAATAGCGGGAGTTAAAAACGAGCAGTACTTC	CATSRDSIAGVKNEQYF
-	TRBD2	TRBV29-1	TRBJ2-2	TGCAGCGTTAGGCTAGCGGGGTGGGCCGGGGAGCTGTTTTTT	CSVRLAGWAGELFF
-	-	TRBV5-4	TRBJ2-1	TGTGCCAGCAGCGGGGTCAGGGGCGGGAGTAGCAATGAGCAGTTCTTC	CASSGVRGGSSNEQFF
few	TRBD1	TRBV2	TRBJ1-5	TGTGCCAGCAGTGCTCACTTGCCCCGGACAGGGGGCCAGGAGCCCCAGCATTTT	CASSAHLPRTGGQEPQHF
-	-	TRBV9	TRBJ1-2	TGTGCCAGCAGCGTAGCTCCAAGCATACAGGGAGCTGGCTACACCTTC	CASSVAPSIQGAGYTF
-	-	TRBV10-3	TRBJ1-4	TGTGCCAGGTTCCTCGAACTTAGACAGTCTAATGAAAAACTGTTTTTT	CARFLELRQSNEKLFF
once	TRBD2	TRBV5-1	TRBJ2-7	TGCGCCAGCAGCCATAGGACTAGCGGCGTCAGCTCCTACGAGCAGTACTTC	CASSHRTSGVSSYEQYF
-	-	TRBV21-1	TRBJ2-5	TGTGCCAGCACCAAAGGGGGGACAGGGTATAACTTC	CASTKGGTGYNF
-	-	TRBV10-2	TRBJ1-2	TGCGCCAGCAGTGAGTCCTACGAAGTCTATGGCTACACCTTC	CASSESYEVYGYTF
-	TRBD2	TRBV7-8	TRBJ2-1	TGTGCCAGCAGCTTGGGGGGAGGGCCGCTTGATGAGCAGTTCTTC	CASSLGGGPLDEQFF
once	-	TRBV5-1	TRBJ1-6	TGCGCCAGCAGCTTGCGGGAAGCCAATTCACCCCTCCACTTT	CASSLREANSPLHF
-	TRBD2	TRBV7-7	TRBJ2-5	TGTGCCAGCAGCCTGGGGACTAGCGGACACCAAGAGACCCAGTACTTC	CASSLGTSGHQETQYF
few	-	TRBV19	TRBJ1-6	TGTGCCAGTAGCAACAAAGGGGATACACCCCTCCACTTT	CASSNKGDTPLHF
few	-	TRBV6-5	TRBJ1-4	TGTGCCAGCAGTTTAGGCCGATCTGGGGGGAGTGAAAAACTGTTTTTT	CASSLGRSGGSEKLFF
-	TRBD2	TRBV5-5	TRBJ2-5	TGTGCCAGCAGCAATGGCGGGACTAGCGCTTTGGCCCAGTACTTC	CASSNGGTSALAQYF
-	TRBD1	TRBV5-1	TRBJ2-2	TGCGCCAGCAGCCGCGGGGACAGGACCGTAGAGGACACCGGGGAGCTGTTTTTT	CASSRGDRTVEDTGELFF
few	-	TRBV2	TRBJ1-1	TGTGCCAGCACTGAACACGAGGCGCGGAGCACTGAAGCTTTCTTT	CASTEHEARSTEAFF